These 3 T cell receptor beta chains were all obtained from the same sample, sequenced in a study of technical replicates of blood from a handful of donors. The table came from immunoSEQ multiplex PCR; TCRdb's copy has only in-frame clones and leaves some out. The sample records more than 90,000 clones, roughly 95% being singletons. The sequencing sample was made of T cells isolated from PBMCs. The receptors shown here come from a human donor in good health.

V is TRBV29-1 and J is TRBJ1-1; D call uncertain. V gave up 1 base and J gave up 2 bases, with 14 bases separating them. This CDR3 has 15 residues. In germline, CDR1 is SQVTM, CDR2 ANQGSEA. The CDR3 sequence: CSVEVSLNTNTEAFF. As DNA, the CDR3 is TGCAGCGTTGAAGTATCACTAAACACCAACACTGAAGCTTTCTTT.

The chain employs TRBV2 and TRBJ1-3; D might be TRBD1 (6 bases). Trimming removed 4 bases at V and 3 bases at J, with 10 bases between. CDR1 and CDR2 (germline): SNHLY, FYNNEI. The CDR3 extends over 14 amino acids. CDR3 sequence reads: CASSVQGDGNTIYF. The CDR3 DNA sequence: TGTGCCAGCAGTGTACAGGGAGATGGAAACACCATATATTTT.

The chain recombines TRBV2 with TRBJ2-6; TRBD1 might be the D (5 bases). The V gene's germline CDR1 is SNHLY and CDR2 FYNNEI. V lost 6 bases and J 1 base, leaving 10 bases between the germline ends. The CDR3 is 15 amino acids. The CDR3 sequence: CASRPQGSGANVLTF. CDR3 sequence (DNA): TGTGCCAGCAGACCCCAGGGTTCTGGGGCCAACGTCCTGACTTTC.